Following are 31 T cell receptor beta chains from one sample sequenced in a study of cytomegalovirus exposure and HLA in healthy donors. The PCR made use of 60 Vbeta and 13 Jbeta primers. Method: immunoSEQ multiplex PCR; TCRdb's copy keeps in-frame clones and lacks some. The sample consists of about 160,000 clones, 82% of them appearing once. Sequenced sample: PBMCs. The receptors shown here come from a girl between 2 and 10 years old in good health and CMV-seropositive.

In DNA form, the CDR3 reads TGTGCCAGCAGCTACCTGGAGGACAGGGCCACCTTC. This encodes CASSYLEDRATF. The gene calls are TRBV7-9 and TRBJ1-2; 8 positions match TRBD1. The CDR3 extends over 12 amino acids. The V gene end was trimmed by 4 bases and the J gene end by 13 bases; junction bases not matched to a gene: 8. Germline CDR1 is SEHNR and CDR2 is FQNEAQ (reference sequence).

This chain uses TRBV9 with TRBJ2-1; no reliable D call. This CDR3 comprises 15 residues. V was pared by 0 bases and J by 0 bases, with 7 bases between. Germline values: CDR1 SGDLS, CDR2 YYNGEE. The CDR3 spells CASSVGGLSYNEQFF. Written as DNA, the CDR3 is TGTGCCAGCAGCGTAGGAGGCCTCTCCTACAATGAGCAGTTCTTC. Filled out from reference TRBV9 and TRBJ2-1, the complete variable domain reads DSGVTQTPKHLITATGQRVTLRCSPRSGDLSVYWYQQSLDQGLQFLIQYYNGEERAKGNILERFSAQQFPDLHSELNLSSLELGDSALYFCASSVGGLSYNEQFFGPGTRLTVL.

V and J are TRBV10-2 and TRBJ2-7; TRBD2 aligns across 9 bases. The germline V gene has CDR1 WSHSY and CDR2 SAAADI. This CDR3 is 16 amino acids long. Trimming at V came to 0 bases and at J to 7 bases, leaving 10 bases not matched to a gene. In DNA form, the CDR3 reads TGCGCCAGCAGTGAGTCGACGGCGGGAGGGCCGGGGGAGCAGTACTTC. This sequence encodes CASSESTAGGPGEQYF.

For this clone: One end of the junction fails to match germline, which may point to a read error. J is TRBJ1-5 and V is TRBV7-9; D might be TRBD1 (6 bases). The CDR3 covers 16 residues. The germline V gene has CDR1 SEHNR and CDR2 FQNEAQ (reference sequence). In DNA, the CDR3 is TGTTCCAGCAGCTTAGGACCGACAGGTCGGAATCAGCCCCAGCATTTT. Translating it yields CSSSLGPTGRNQPQHF.

The chain is built from TRBV29-1 and TRBJ2-1; 14 bases fit TRBD2. CDR1 is SQVTM and CDR2 is ANQGSEA in the germline V gene. V dropped 1 base and J dropped 1; count of bases not matched to a gene: 6. This CDR3 has 18 residues. In nucleotides, the CDR3 is TGCAGCGTTGAAGGGGGAGGACTAGCGGGAGGTTCCTACAATGAGCAGTTCTTC. Amino acids: CSVEGGGLAGGSYNEQFF.

The count of this clone is one. CDR3 DNA: TGTGCCAGCAGTGAAGAGAGCGGCTACTCCTACGAGCAGTACTTC. Translation gives CASSEESGYSYEQYF. The J gene is TRBJ2-7, the V gene TRBV2; a weak D match, TRBD2 (5 bases). V gave up 1 base and J gave up 0 bases, with 10 bases separating them. The germline gives CDR1 SNHLY, CDR2 FYNNEI. The CDR3 consists of 15 residues.

V usage is TRBV2 and J usage is TRBJ1-2, with TRBD1 matching over 10 bases. V trimming: 6 bases; J trimming: 3 bases; junction bases outside the gene matches: 10. Germline V lookup: CDR1 SNHLY, CDR2 FYNNEI. This CDR3 is built from 16 residues. In DNA, the CDR3 is TGTGCCAGCAGGGCACGACAGGGGGCTGGGGACTATGGCTACACCTTC. Translated: CASRARQGAGDYGYTF.

V gene TRBV29-1 combines with J gene TRBJ2-1, with a tentative D call TRBD2 (5 bases). Germline assignment: CDR1 SQVTM and CDR2 ANQGSEA. The length of the CDR3 is 14 residues. Trimming took off 7 bases at V and 4 bases at J, with 17 bases between the two ends. CDR3 amino acids: CSDLTAPGYNEQFF. The CDR3 bases are TGCAGCGACCTTACAGCCCCGGGGTACAATGAGCAGTTCTTC.

This clone ranks as medium-sized (0.01 to 0.1%). V and J are TRBV4-2 and TRBJ2-6; D might be TRBD1 (6 bases). CDR3 length equals 16 residues. The germline V and J ends were trimmed by 0 bases and 2 bases, with 8 bases remaining between them. Germline V gene data show CDR1 as LGHNA and CDR2 as YNFKEQ. CDR3 region: CASSQEQGTGANVLTF. The CDR3 DNA reads as TGTGCCAGCAGCCAAGAGCAGGGGACTGGGGCCAACGTCCTGACTTTC.

This chain uses TRBV4-1 with TRBJ1-1; the match to TRBD1 covers 7 bases. Per germline, CDR1 MGHRA and CDR2 YSYEKL. V lost 2 bases and J lost 5; bases outside the gene matches: 5. CDR3 length equals 14 residues. The CDR3 loop reads CASSQQGVGTEAFF. Written as DNA, the CDR3 is TGCGCCAGCAGCCAACAGGGGGTTGGAACTGAAGCTTTCTTT.

The J gene is TRBJ2-1, the V gene TRBV4-1, with 9 bases lining up with TRBD1. The CDR3 loop spans 14 amino acids. J was trimmed by 12 bases and V by 3 bases; bases with no gene match: 9. Germline-derived CDR1 and CDR2 are MGHRA and YSYEKL. As DNA, the CDR3 is TGCGCCAGCAGCCAGACCGGGACAGGGAGGGGGCAGTTCTTC. This encodes CASSQTGTGRGQFF.

This clone was seen just once. The chain links TRBV19 to TRBJ2-3, with a tentative D call TRBD1 (6 bases). This CDR3 is 14 amino acids long. Trimming left V 6 bases short and J 4 bases short, with 14 bases between. The germline V gene has CDR1 LNHDA and CDR2 SQIVND (reference sequence). CDR3: CASRMAGAPDTQYF. In DNA form, the CDR3 reads TGTGCCAGTAGGATGGCAGGGGCCCCAGATACGCAGTATTTT.

The chain uses TRBV19 and TRBJ2-3, with 8 bases that match TRBD2. The germline gives CDR1 LNHDA, CDR2 SQIVND (reference sequence). The CDR3 contains 17 residues. The V segment lost 3 bases and the J segment 1 base; nucleotides outside the gene matches: 9. The chain's CDR3 is CASSISLAGWGTDTQYF. The CDR3, as DNA: TGTGCCAGTAGTATTTCTTTAGCGGGATGGGGCACAGATACGCAGTATTTT.

The rearrangement uses TRBV2 and TRBJ2-1, with 9 bases lining up with TRBD2. The CDR3 is 16 amino acids. In germline, CDR1 is SNHLY, CDR2 FYNNEI. The V and J ends lost 3 bases and 5 bases, in that order; junction bases with no gene match: 8. The CDR3 DNA is TGTGCCAGCAGTGACGCCGAGCTAGCGGGAAACAATGAGCAGTTCTTC. Its translation is CASSDAELAGNNEQFF.

The chain has TRBV29-1 and TRBJ2-1; a possible D gene is TRBD1 (5 bases). The CDR3 runs 12 residues. Germline CDR1 is SQVTM and CDR2 is ANQGSEA. Trimming cost V 2 bases and J 8 bases, with 10 bases left between them. The CDR3 DNA is TGCAGCGTTGAAATCCAGGGCGATGAGCAGTTCTTC. This translates into CSVEIQGDEQFF.

This clone showed up just a few times. The chain employs TRBV6-4 and TRBJ2-3; 7 nucleotides agree with TRBD2. The trim removed 2 bases at V and 4 bases at J, leaving 3 bases unmatched. CDR1 MRHNA and CDR2 SNTAGT come from the germline V gene. This CDR3 is built from 14 residues. The DNA of the CDR3 is TGTGCCAGCAGTGACGGGAGGGCCGCAGATACGCAGTATTTT. This translates into CASSDGRAADTQYF.

This clone was detected a few times. V and J are TRBV6-1 and TRBJ2-7; 9 bases are a match to TRBD2. The CDR3 totals 12 residues. Germline V gene data show CDR1 as MNHNS and CDR2 as SASEGT. This CDR3 is CASGTSNYEQYF. In DNA, the CDR3 is TGTGCGAGCGGGACTAGCAACTACGAGCAGTACTTC.

This clone was counted a single time. The V call is TRBV5-1, the J call TRBJ1-2; 8 bases fit TRBD1. V gave up 3 bases and J gave up 8 bases; unmatched junction bases: 15. CDR1 SGHRS and CDR2 YFSETQ come from the germline V gene. The CDR3 sequence is 16 residues long. CDR3 DNA sequence: TGCGCCAGCAGCTCCAGTCCGACAGGGGAATTGGGCGGCTACACCTTC. Protein product: CASSSSPTGELGGYTF.

This chain uses TRBV30 with TRBJ2-7; D possibly corresponds to TRBD2 (8 bases). Trimming took off 0 bases at V and 12 bases at J, with 18 bases between the two ends. The germline V gene has CDR1 GTSNPN and CDR2 SVGIG (reference sequence). This CDR3 has 13 residues. CDR3 in DNA: TGTGCCTGGAGTGTACCCGGGAGGGACAGTTTGTACTTC. Translating gives CAWSVPGRDSLYF.

The V and J genes are TRBV6-1 and TRBJ2-1, with D perhaps matching TRBD1 (6 bases). Trimming pared 9 bases from V and 5 bases from J, leaving 11 bases between. The CDR3 runs to 12 residues. Germline assignment: CDR1 MNHNS and CDR2 SASEGT. The CDR3 DNA reads TGTGCCAGATCTTGGACAGACAATGAGCAGTTCTTC. Protein: CARSWTDNEQFF.

The CDR3 DNA follows: TGTGCCTGGAGTCGGGGCTACAATGAGCAGTTCTTC. Translation gives CAWSRGYNEQFF. V gene TRBV30 combines with J gene TRBJ2-1; TRBD2 is a possible D gene (5 bases). The germline V and J ends were trimmed by 2 bases and 3 bases, with 5 bases remaining between them. The germline CDR1 and CDR2 sequences are GTSNPN and SVGIG (reference sequence). CDR3 length: 12 residues.

This sequence joins TRBV29-1 and TRBJ1-3, with 7 bases that match TRBD1. CDR1 SQVTM and CDR2 ANQGSEA come from the germline V gene. The CDR3 sequence is 12 residues long. V was clipped by 4 bases and J by 9 bases; unmatched bases: 6. CDR3: CSVGVGTATIYF. As DNA, the CDR3 is TGCAGCGTTGGGGTGGGGACAGCCACCATATATTTT.

This rearrangement joins TRBV27 to TRBJ2-1, with TRBD2 matching 7 bases. V trimming: 3 bases; J trimming: 9 bases; junction bases outside the gene matches: 2. The CDR3 is 12 amino acids. Germline V lookup: CDR1 MNHEY, CDR2 SMNVEV (reference sequence). The CDR3 DNA reads as TGTGCCAGCAGTTTCTTAGCGGGTGAGCAGTTCTTC. Its protein product is CASSFLAGEQFF.

This clone occurred a few times. J is TRBJ1-1 and V is TRBV6-1, with 7 nucleotides matching TRBD1. The V gene's germline CDR1 is MNHNS and CDR2 SASEGT. CDR3 length equals 15 residues. Losses at the gene ends were 1 base for V and 7 bases for J; bases not matched to a gene: 9. The CDR3 DNA sequence: TGTGCCAGCAGTGAAGTTGTAATTAGACAGGGTGAAGCTTTCTTT. It is translated as CASSEVVIRQGEAFF.

This chain uses TRBV4-1 with TRBJ1-1; D not certain. The CDR3 sequence is 13 residues long. Trimming removed 1 base at V and 3 bases at J, with 6 bases between. The germline CDR1 and CDR2 sequences are MGHRA and YSYEKL. This CDR3 is CASSQVHHTEAFF. The CDR3, as DNA: TGCGCCAGCAGCCAAGTACACCACACTGAAGCTTTCTTT.

This rearrangement joins TRBV6-1 to TRBJ1-1; TRBD1 agrees at 7 bases. The ends lost 4 bases at V and 4 bases at J; junction bases unmatched: 6. The V gene's germline CDR1 is MNHNS and CDR2 SASEGT. This CDR3 comprises 14 residues. CDR3 nucleotides: TGTGCCAGCAGTGTGACAGGGAGAGGCACTGAAGCTTTCTTT. This gives the protein CASSVTGRGTEAFF.

J is TRBJ1-5 and V is TRBV25-1; D ambiguous. Germline V gene data show CDR1 as MGHDK and CDR2 as SYGVNS. V was cut by 3 bases and J by 4 bases, with 10 bases left in between. The length of the CDR3 is 14 residues. The CDR3 loop reads CASSEPRSNQPQHF. CDR3 in DNA: TGTGCCAGCAGTGAGCCCAGGTCGAATCAGCCCCAGCATTTT.

V gene TRBV2 combines with J gene TRBJ1-3, with D uncertain. CDR3 length: 14 amino acids. Per germline, CDR1 SNHLY and CDR2 FYNNEI. V shed 8 bases and J shed 0 bases, with 11 bases lying between them. CDR3 sequence (DNA): TGTGCCAGCGCCGCAGGAAGCTCTGGAAACACCATATATTTT. Its translation is CASAAGSSGNTIYF.

This chain uses TRBV27 with TRBJ2-7, with 9 nucleotides matching TRBD1. V shed 0 bases, J shed 13 bases, and the junction held 7 bases outside the gene matches. The CDR3 consists of 13 residues. The germline V gene has CDR1 MNHEY and CDR2 SMNVEV (reference sequence). CDR3 nucleotides: TGTGCCAGCAGTTTATCTACCCGACAGGGGGTATACTTC. Translating gives CASSLSTRQGVYF.

There are a few counts of this clone. The junction departs from the called germline gene at one end, perhaps through a read error. The rearrangement joins TRBV30 to TRBJ2-7, with 8 bases fitting TRBD2. The germline gives CDR1 GTSNPN, CDR2 SVGIG (reference sequence). CDR3 size: 14 residues. CDR3 nucleotide sequence: TGTGCCTGGAAAGATCTGACCGAGACTAGCGACCCCCACTTC. This sequence encodes CAWKDLTETSDPHF. The whole variable domain, remainder taken from reference TRBV30 and TRBJ2-7, is SQTIHQWPATLVQPVGSPLSLECTVEGTSNPNLYWYRQAAGRGLQLLFYSVGIGQISSEVPQNLSASRPQDRQFILSSKKLLLSDSGFYLCAWKDLTETSDPHFGPGTRLTVT.

The genes are TRBV5-4 and TRBJ1-1, with 7 bases lining up with TRBD1. After removal of 4 bases from V and 4 bases from J, the junction contained 10 bases not matched to a gene. CDR3 length: 15 residues. Germline-derived CDR1 and CDR2 are SGHNT and YYREEE (reference sequence). CDR3: CASSPGGTERTEAFF. CDR3 nucleotide sequence: TGTGCCAGCAGCCCCGGAGGGACAGAGCGCACTGAAGCTTTCTTT.